This T cell receptor beta chain was documented in a study of blood T cell repertoires in COVID-19. About the research overall: Whether acute or convalescent, the COVID-19 samples came from the United States, Italy and Spain.

Germline V gene lookup returns CDR1 ENHRY and CDR2 SYGVKD. The V gene end was trimmed by 6 bases and the J gene end by 4 bases; junction bases not matched to a gene: 7. The CDR3 runs to 15 residues. Only in-frame clones appear in the TCRdb table, and some are missing; sequencing was by immunoSEQ multiplex PCR. The sample shows around 60,000 clones, approximately 72% of them seen only once. This clone was counted only a few times. J is TRBJ2-1 and V is TRBV10-3, with 9 bases fitting TRBD2. The TCR originated in a woman aged 70 to 79 with COVID-19, enrolled during active disease. Sequencing was performed on peripheral blood. CDR3 in amino acids: CAIRKLAGDYNEQFF. CDR3 coding DNA: TGTGCCATCAGGAAACTAGCGGGTGATTACAATGAGCAGTTCTTC.